This TCR beta chain is drawn from a study of shared clonotypes between healthy human individuals. Broader study findings: Rarefaction revealed incomplete sorted-subset sequencing despite large depth.

The data were produced by immunoSEQ multiplex PCR, yet TCRdb's version contains in-frame clones alone and is incomplete. This sample has 2 million to 2.5 million clones, with 80% to 95% found just once. A word on this clone: As yet, its antigen is unknown.

The sequenced sample consisted of naive CD4+ T cells from PBMCs. This sample's subset: CD45RA+ positively selected. This TCR was recovered from a young man in good health. Some clones in this sample may be carry-over from other donors' samples.

This CDR3 reads CASSAPATPYGYTF. For the CDR3, the DNA is TGTGCCAGCAGCGCTCCAGCAACTCCCTATGGCTACACCTTC. The rearrangement uses TRBV11-1 and TRBJ1-2, with D uncertain. Germline assignment: CDR1 SGHAT and CDR2 FQDESV (reference sequence). The CDR3 spans 14 residues. V shed 5 bases and J shed 4 bases, with 14 bases lying between them.